This TCR beta chain was identified during a study of T-cell memory formation after mild COVID-19 (dated by TCRdb to the early 2020s). About the study as a whole: Most TCR sequence clusters were specific to one of the two donors. Longitudinal TCRalpha and TCRbeta repertoire sequencing tracked T-cell clones expanding and contracting after mild COVID-19 in a couple of donors. The cohort comprised two young, previously healthy adult volunteers, one female and one male. On the study overall, not on this receptor specifically: Clones contracting from day 15 to 85 had balanced CD4/CD8 phenotypes, while a second wave expanding from day 15 to 37 was biased towards CD4+. The second-wave clones that peaked on day 37 were not confirmed to be SARS-CoV-2 specific. Some responding clones were detected in pre-infection memory, which suggested that pre-existing cross-reactive memory T cells had joined the SARS-CoV-2 response. The study covered only a couple of mild cases, and larger cohorts including severe cases with pre-infection samples were considered necessary. Contracting CD4+ clones turned up mainly in the CM and EM memory subsets, whereas EMRA was where CD8+ clones were enriched.

Sequenced using an Illumina NovaSeq 6000. Using 5'RACE with constant-segment primers, TCRalpha and TCRbeta cDNA libraries were constructed, with sample barcodes and unique molecular identifiers added in the process. Trizol reagent was used to extract RNA from every sample. Libraries were amplified in two PCR steps, with a second sample barcode and Illumina TruSeq adapters added in the second step. The libraries were sequenced on an Illumina NovaSeq using 2 x 150 bp paired-end reads. The study's own analysis went as follows. Reads were demultiplexed and collapsed into UMI-guided consensus sequences with migec v1.2.7. Using mixcr v2.1.11, UMI consensuses were aligned to TRA and TRB V and J templates and then assembled into clonotypes. A clonotype was counted as expanded or contracted only when both edgeR and NoisET called the clonotype significant, with the noise models trained on biological replicates. For edgeR calls, the cutoffs were a false discovery rate-adjusted p below 0.01 and a log2 fold-change threshold of 1. As an exploratory analysis of dynamics, max-normalized trajectories of the 1000 most abundant clonotypes were examined with PCA combined with hierarchical clustering. Separately sequenced CD4+ and CD8+ repertoires were used to assign a CD4 or CD8 phenotype to each responding clone. TCRdb redid the processing of the public reads, applying fastp at Q25 and MiXCR, and retained in-frame beta chains. Rows merge per CDR3 protein into single entries with the most common DNA and genes. Clone size and V and J calls follow TCRdb, not the original study. Within this sample are approximately 400,000 distinct CDR3 sequences, with 24% of them counted one time only. Roughly 8.7% of the sample is in the top ten clones.

As to this clonotype: Its cognate antigen has yet to be identified. Per-nucleotide qualities are absent, and no much larger clonotype sits a single base away.

Ficoll-Paque density gradient centrifugation was the method used to isolate PBMCs. The sequenced sample was PBMCs or a T cell subset sorted from them (not recorded which). The receptor's source is an adult woman who had mild COVID-19 (a few samples of this study predate the infection). The sample titles of this study are shuffled in the database, so cell type and time point are left out; the donor was told from shared clones.

CDR3 protein: CASSAGAEAFF. The DNA is TGTGCCAGCAGTGCTGGGGCTGAAGCTTTCTTT. The chain links TRBV25-1 with TRBJ1-1; the D gene remains uncertain. The germline V gene gives CDR1 as MGHDK and CDR2 as SYGVNS. At the junction V is shortened by 4 bases and J by 6 bases, with 6 bases in between. The CDR3, cysteine through phenylalanine, is 11 amino acids long. The DNA shown is the 33-base CDR3, in frame from base 1.